This is a list of T cell receptor beta chains from one sample in a study of blood T cells in healthy people across ages. TCRdb itself ran the 5' RACE reads through MiXCR, one entry per CDR3 protein. The sample includes 780,000 or so distinct CDR3 sequences, 25% of them seen just once. The data also belong to a second study, concerning T cells of mothers and their children.

Sample: blood. The receptors stem from a boy aged 10-17 years in good health. The CDR3 runs from the conserved cysteine through the conserved F or W. Each record gives: D gene, V gene, clone size, J gene, CDR3 protein, CDR3 DNA. A D gene is named only where the DNA matches it firmly. Rows give clone size only sometimes, using once, few, many, or a class for an expanded clone.

>NA|TRBV25-1|few|TRBJ2-1
CASRGGGASYNEQFF
TGTGCCAGCAGGGGGGGGGGCGCGTCCTACAATGAGCAGTTCTTC
>NA|TRBV19|few|TRBJ2-3
CASSMDRGADTQYF
TGTGCCAGTAGTATGGACCGCGGCGCAGATACGCAGTATTTT
>NA|TRBV4-2|NA|TRBJ2-3
CASSPGPGGTDTQYF
TGTGCCAGCAGCCCGGGACCTGGGGGCACAGATACGCAGTATTTT
>TRBD1|TRBV15|NA|TRBJ2-1
CATSPRGQGGNEQFF
TGTGCCACCAGCCCCCGGGGACAGGGGGGCAATGAGCAGTTCTTC
>NA|TRBV7-8|NA|TRBJ2-5
CASSLFPTPGEETQYF
TGTGCCAGCAGCTTATTTCCTACCCCGGGTGAGGAGACCCAGTACTTC
>TRBD2|TRBV20-1|few|TRBJ2-1
CSARDLAGLNEQFF
TGCAGTGCTAGAGATCTAGCGGGGCTCAATGAGCAGTTCTTC
>NA|TRBV29-1|few|TRBJ2-5
CSVAQVTEVGQYF
TGCAGCGTTGCGCAGGTGACAGAGGTAGGGCAGTACTTC
>NA|TRBV5-1|NA|TRBJ1-4
CASRAGATNEKLFF
TGCGCCAGCAGGGCGGGAGCAACTAATGAAAAACTGTTTTTT
>NA|TRBV6-2/TRBV6-3|NA|TRBJ1-2
CASSDSFTAGYTF
TGTGCCAGCAGCGACTCCTTCACTGCGGGCTACACCTTC
>NA|TRBV4-1|few|TRBJ2-7
CASSQEEGARHEQYF
TGCGCCAGCAGCCAAGAGGAGGGGGCGCGGCACGAGCAGTACTTC
>TRBD1|TRBV3-1|few|TRBJ2-7
CASSPPTGWEQYF
TGTGCCAGCAGTCCCCCGACAGGGTGGGAGCAGTACTTC
>NA|TRBV6-2/TRBV6-3|many|TRBJ1-2
CASSYIQGSGYTF
TGTGCCAGCAGTTACATACAGGGATCTGGCTACACCTTC
>NA|TRBV5-1|NA|TRBJ2-2
CASSLGAHMGTGELFF
TGCGCCAGCAGCTTGGGGGCCCACATGGGGACCGGGGAGCTGTTTTTT
>NA|TRBV6-5|NA|TRBJ1-2
CASSPAAQGNYGYTF
TGTGCCAGCAGTCCAGCAGCCCAGGGTAACTATGGCTACACCTTC
>NA|TRBV7-9|NA|TRBJ2-3
CASSLLSGRGSDTQYF
TGTGCCAGCAGCTTATTAAGCGGAAGGGGCTCGGATACGCAGTATTTT
>TRBD1|TRBV20-1|few|TRBJ1-4
CSADRDRDEKLFF
TGCAGTGCTGACCGGGACAGGGACGAAAAACTGTTTTTT
>NA|TRBV2|once|TRBJ2-3
CASSVAGTADTQYF
TGTGCCAGCAGCGTGGCGGGGACCGCAGATACGCAGTATTTT
>TRBD2|TRBV4-3|many|TRBJ2-5
CASSQVAGVGETQYF
TGCGCCAGCAGCCAAGTAGCGGGAGTGGGAGAGACCCAGTACTTC
>TRBD1|TRBV7-9|NA|TRBJ1-1
CASSLGQGRPMNTEAFF
TGTGCCAGCAGCTTGGGACAGGGCCGACCCATGAACACTGAAGCTTTCTTT
>NA|TRBV4-3|few|TRBJ1-1
CASSQDWTNTEAFF
TGCGCCAGCAGCCAAGATTGGACAAACACTGAAGCTTTCTTT
>NA|TRBV20-1|NA|TRBJ2-1
CSAMDTLGGYEQFF
TGCAGTGCTATGGACACGCTCGGCGGATATGAGCAGTTCTTC
>NA|TRBV19|NA|TRBJ1-4
CASSARWEYNEKLFF
TGTGCCAGTAGTGCCCGGTGGGAATATAATGAAAAACTGTTTTTT
>TRBD1|TRBV27|NA|TRBJ1-2
CASSSPGQGVLGGYTF
TGTGCCAGCAGTTCGCCGGGACAGGGGGTTCTTGGTGGCTACACCTTC
>TRBD2|TRBV5-1|NA|TRBJ2-4
CASRPIAGVNIQYF
TGCGCCAGCAGGCCGATAGCGGGGGTTAACATTCAGTACTTC
>NA|TRBV25-1|NA|TRBJ1-2
CASSEVGASGYTF
TGTGCCAGCAGTGAAGTCGGGGCCTCTGGCTACACCTTC
>NA|TRBV7-2|few|TRBJ2-1
CASSQGGVEQFF
TGTGCCAGCAGCCAAGGAGGAGTTGAGCAGTTCTTC
>TRBD2|TRBV7-8|NA|TRBJ2-1
CASSIAGTHYNEQFF
TGTGCCAGCTCAATAGCGGGGACTCACTACAATGAGCAGTTCTTC
>TRBD1|TRBV7-2|NA|TRBJ2-7
CASSQRGQGGAYEQYF
TGTGCCAGCAGCCAGCGCGGACAGGGGGGAGCCTACGAGCAGTACTTC
>TRBD1|TRBV20-1|NA|TRBJ1-5
CSASLTGGAVQPQHF
TGCAGTGCTAGTTTGACAGGGGGCGCGGTTCAGCCCCAGCATTTT
>TRBD1|TRBV4-3|NA|TRBJ1-1
CASSQDWTGDTEAFF
TGCGCCAGCAGCCAAGATTGGACAGGAGACACTGAAGCTTTCTTT
>NA|TRBV7-2|NA|TRBJ2-7
CASSLDVGADKF
TGTGCCAGCAGCTTGGACGTTGGGGCCGATAAGTTC
>TRBD1|TRBV25-1|few|TRBJ2-7
CASSEPGQGHEQYF
TGTGCCAGCAGTGAGCCTGGACAGGGTCACGAGCAGTACTTC
>NA|TRBV29-1|few|TRBJ1-4
CSVARGSEKLFF
TGCAGCGTAGCTCGGGGGAGCGAAAAACTGTTTTTT
>NA|TRBV20-1|NA|TRBJ1-3
CSARGGNTIYF
TGCAGTGCTAGAGGGGGAAACACCATATATTTT
>TRBD1|TRBV20-1|NA|TRBJ1-5
CSASGQVAQPQHF
TGCAGTGCTAGCGGACAGGTTGCTCAGCCCCAGCATTTT
>TRBD1|TRBV20-1|NA|TRBJ1-3
CSALDRGRGNTIYF
TGCAGTGCTTTGGACAGGGGAAGAGGAAACACCATATATTTT
>TRBD1|TRBV20-1|few|TRBJ2-5
CSARPWGPLGGEGETQYF
TGCAGTGCTAGACCATGGGGCCCTTTAGGGGGCGAAGGAGAGACCCAGTACTTC
>NA|TRBV2|NA|TRBJ1-4
CASRFTDSRNEKLFF
TGTGCCAGCAGATTCACGGACAGTCGAAATGAAAAACTGTTTTTT
>TRBD2|TRBV20-1|NA|TRBJ2-5
CSASTSGRYQETQYF
TGCAGTGCTTCGACTAGCGGGAGGTACCAAGAGACCCAGTACTTC
>NA|TRBV12-3/TRBV12-4|few|TRBJ2-5
CASSFTGNGETQYF
TGTGCCAGCAGTTTCACCGGTAATGGAGAGACCCAGTACTTC
>NA|TRBV18|few|TRBJ2-5
CASSPQRQQETQYF
TGTGCCAGCTCACCCCAAAGACAGCAAGAGACCCAGTACTTC
>NA|TRBV15|NA|TRBJ1-2
CATSGGHRDLEGYTF
TGTGCCACCAGCGGGGGGCACCGAGACCTGGAAGGCTACACCTTC
>TRBD2|TRBV10-3|few|TRBJ2-4
CAISESPSGIAKNIQYF
TGTGCCATCAGTGAGTCTCCTAGCGGGATAGCCAAAAACATTCAGTACTTC
>NA|TRBV7-2|few|TRBJ1-1
CASSLAYSGLNTEAFF
TGTGCCAGCAGCTTAGCGTATTCGGGATTGAACACTGAAGCTTTCTTT
>NA|TRBV7-2|NA|TRBJ2-5
CASSRGWTGTRETQYF
TGTGCCAGCAGCCGGGGTTGGACAGGGACTAGAGAGACCCAGTACTTC
>TRBD1|TRBV2|NA|TRBJ1-6
CASTLTGTGNSPLHF
TGTGCCAGCACTCTAACCGGGACAGGGAATTCACCCCTCCACTTT
>TRBD2|TRBV7-2|NA|TRBJ2-1
CASSLARTSGAHNWEFF
TGTGCCAGCAGCTTAGCCCGGACTAGCGGAGCCCATAACTGGGAGTTCTTC
>NA|TRBV20-1|few|TRBJ1-4
CSARRPNEKLFF
TGCAGTGCTAGGCGTCCTAATGAAAAACTGTTTTTT
>NA|TRBV12-3/TRBV12-4|few|TRBJ2-5
CASSSTGSPETQYF
TGTGCCAGCAGTTCCACAGGGAGTCCAGAGACCCAGTACTTC
>NA|TRBV6-2/TRBV6-3|few|TRBJ2-7
CASRNRQSSPYEQYF
TGTGCCAGCAGGAACCGACAGAGCTCACCCTACGAGCAGTACTTC
>TRBD2|TRBV11-2|NA|TRBJ2-1
CASSLVLAGAGEQFF
TGTGCCAGCAGCTTAGTCCTAGCGGGGGCGGGTGAGCAGTTCTTC
>TRBD1|TRBV7-2|NA|TRBJ1-4
CASGARQGPIEKLFF
TGTGCCAGCGGCGCCCGACAGGGCCCTATTGAAAAACTGTTTTTT